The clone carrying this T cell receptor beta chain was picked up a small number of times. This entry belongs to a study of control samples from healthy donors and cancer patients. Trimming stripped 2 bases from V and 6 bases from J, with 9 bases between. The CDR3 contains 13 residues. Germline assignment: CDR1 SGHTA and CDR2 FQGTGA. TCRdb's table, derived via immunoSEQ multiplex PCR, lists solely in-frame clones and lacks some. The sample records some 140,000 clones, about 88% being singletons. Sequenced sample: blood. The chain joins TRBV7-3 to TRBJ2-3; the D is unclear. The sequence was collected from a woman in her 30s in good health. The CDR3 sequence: CASSLAVEDTQYF. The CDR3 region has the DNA TGTGCCAGCAGCTTAGCTGTCGAGGATACGCAGTATTTT.